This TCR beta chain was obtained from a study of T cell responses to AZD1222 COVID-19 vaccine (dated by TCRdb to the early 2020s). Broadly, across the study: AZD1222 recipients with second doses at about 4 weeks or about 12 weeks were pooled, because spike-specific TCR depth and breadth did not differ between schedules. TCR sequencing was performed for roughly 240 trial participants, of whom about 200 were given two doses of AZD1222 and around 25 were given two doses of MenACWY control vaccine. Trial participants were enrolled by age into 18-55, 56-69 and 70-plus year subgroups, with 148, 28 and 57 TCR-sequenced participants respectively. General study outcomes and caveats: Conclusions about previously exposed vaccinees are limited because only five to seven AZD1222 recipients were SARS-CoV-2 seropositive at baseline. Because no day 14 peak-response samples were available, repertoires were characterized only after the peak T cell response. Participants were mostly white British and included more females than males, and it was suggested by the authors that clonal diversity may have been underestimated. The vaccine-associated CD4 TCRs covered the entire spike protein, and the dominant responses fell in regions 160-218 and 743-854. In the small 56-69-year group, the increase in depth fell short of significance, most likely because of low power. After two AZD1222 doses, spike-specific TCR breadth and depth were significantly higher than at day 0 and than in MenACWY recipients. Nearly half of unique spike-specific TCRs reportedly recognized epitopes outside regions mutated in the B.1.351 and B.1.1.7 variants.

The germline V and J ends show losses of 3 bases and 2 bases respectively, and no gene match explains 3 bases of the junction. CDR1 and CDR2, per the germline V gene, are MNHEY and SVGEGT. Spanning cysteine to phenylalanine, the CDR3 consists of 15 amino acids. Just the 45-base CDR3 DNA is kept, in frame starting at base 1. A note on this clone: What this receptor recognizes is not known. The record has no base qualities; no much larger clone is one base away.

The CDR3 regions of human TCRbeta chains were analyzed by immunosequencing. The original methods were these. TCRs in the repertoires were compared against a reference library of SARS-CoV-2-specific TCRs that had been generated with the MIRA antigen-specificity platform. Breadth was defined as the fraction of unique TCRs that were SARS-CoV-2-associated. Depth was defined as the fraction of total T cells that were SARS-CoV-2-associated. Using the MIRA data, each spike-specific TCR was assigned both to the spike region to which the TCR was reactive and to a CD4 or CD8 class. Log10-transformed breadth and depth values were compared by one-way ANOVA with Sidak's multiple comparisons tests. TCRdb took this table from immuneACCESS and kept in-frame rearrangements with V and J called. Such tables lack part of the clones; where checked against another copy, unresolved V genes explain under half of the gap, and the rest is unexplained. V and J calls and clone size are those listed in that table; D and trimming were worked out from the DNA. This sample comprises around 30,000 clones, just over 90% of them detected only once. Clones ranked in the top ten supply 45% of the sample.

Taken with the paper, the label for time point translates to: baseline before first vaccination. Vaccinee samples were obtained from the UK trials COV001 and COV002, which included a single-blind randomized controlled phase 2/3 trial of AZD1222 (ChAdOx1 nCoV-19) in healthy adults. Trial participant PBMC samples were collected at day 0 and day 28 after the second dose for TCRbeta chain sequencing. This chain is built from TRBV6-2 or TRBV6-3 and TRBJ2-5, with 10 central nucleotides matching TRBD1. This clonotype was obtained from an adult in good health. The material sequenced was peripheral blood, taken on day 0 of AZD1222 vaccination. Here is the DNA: TGTGCCAGCAGTTATGGACAGGGGGGTCAAGAGACCCAGTACTTC. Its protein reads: CASSYGQGGQETQYF.